This T cell receptor beta chain was sequenced during a study of cytomegalovirus exposure and HLA in healthy donors. Primers: 60 Vbeta forward and 13 Jbeta reverse. Sequencing used immunoSEQ multiplex PCR; TCRdb keeps in-frame clones, though not all of them. The data show some 170,000 clones, roughly 81% seen once. This CDR3 has 18 amino acids. The V segment lost 1 base and the J segment 2 bases; nucleotides outside the gene matches: 12. Germline V gene lookup returns CDR1 LGHNA and CDR2 YNFKEQ. The V gene is TRBV4-2, the J gene TRBJ2-5; 8 bases align to TRBD2. The source is a woman between 18 and 30 years old in good health and CMV-seropositive. Sequencing used PBMCs. CDR3 coding DNA: TGTGCCAGCAGCCAAGGTGCCGGTCATTCTAGCGGGCAAGAGACCCAGTACTTC. It yields the protein CASSQGAGHSSGQETQYF.